Listed here are 29 T cell receptor beta chains from one sample, sequenced in a study of OX40 agonist ivuxolimab in advanced cancers. Clones were read by immunoSEQ multiplex PCR, and TCRdb kept only the in-frame ones, dropping some. This table holds about 59,000 clones, around 87% found once. Sequences were derived from CD4+ or CD8+ T cells sorted from blood, sampled in a trial of the OX40 agonist ivuxolimab. These receptors were obtained from an adult with an advanced solid tumor such as melanoma, head and neck, liver or kidney cancer.

V and J are TRBV2 and TRBJ1-1; D unclear. Trimming cost V 5 bases and J 11 bases, with 15 bases left between them. Per the germline V gene, CDR1 is SNHLY and CDR2 is FYNNEI. The CDR3 contains 12 residues. CDR3 region: CASSKTGQRAFF. Written as DNA, the CDR3 is TGTGCCAGCAGTAAGACGGGCCAGAGGGCTTTCTTT.

This clone showed up just a few times. This sequence joins TRBV7-9 and TRBJ2-2; unclear D gene. The CDR3 has 16 residues. Per germline, CDR1 SEHNR and CDR2 FQNEAQ (reference sequence). V was trimmed by 0 bases and J by 5 bases, leaving 13 bases between them. CDR3 protein: CASSLARSTGTGELFF. CDR3 DNA: TGTGCCAGCAGCTTAGCGCGGTCGACTGGGACCGGGGAGCTGTTTTTT. Complete variable domain (other parts from reference TRBV7-9 and TRBJ2-2): DTGVSQNPRHKITKRGQNVTFRCDPISEHNRLYWYRQTLGQGPEFLTYFQNEAQLEKSRLLSDRFSAERPKGSFSTLEIQRTEQGDSAMYLCASSLARSTGTGELFFGEGSRLTVL.

This sequence joins TRBV6-1 and TRBJ2-7; 9 bases match TRBD1. The junction had 6 bases not matched to a gene; V was cut back by 3 bases and J by 6 bases. The germline CDR1 and CDR2 sequences are MNHNS and SASEGT. This CDR3 is 14 amino acids long. DNA of the CDR3: TGTGCCAGCAGTGAGAACAGGGGGCGCAGCGAGCAGTACTTC. Its translation is CASSENRGRSEQYF.

This clone appeared a single time. The CDR3 DNA follows: TGCGCCAGCAGCTTGTCGTTAGCGGGAACAGATACGCAGTATTTT. Translating gives CASSLSLAGTDTQYF. The rearrangement joins TRBV5-1 to TRBJ2-3; 8 bases map to TRBD2. Germline trimming cut 1 base from V and 3 bases from J; bases unmatched to any gene: 4. CDR3 length: 15 residues. Germline V gene lookup returns CDR1 SGHRS and CDR2 YFSETQ.

This chain uses TRBV19 with TRBJ1-5; 7 nucleotides agree with TRBD1. CDR3 length equals 16 residues. V lost 5 bases, J lost 0 bases, and 7 bases stayed unmatched. Per the germline V gene, CDR1 is LNHDA and CDR2 is SQIVND (reference sequence). The CDR3 sequence: CASSRDSWNSNQPQHF. DNA for the CDR3: TGTGCCAGTAGTCGGGACAGCTGGAATAGCAATCAGCCCCAGCATTTT.

The chain joins TRBV5-1 to TRBJ2-7; 7 bases fit TRBD1. From germline, CDR1 is SGHRS and CDR2 YFSETQ. This CDR3 spans 12 amino acids. Unmatched junction bases numbered 5, after V lost 4 bases and J lost 7 bases. CDR3 sequence (DNA): TGCGCCAGCAGCCGGGGACAGCGGGAGCAGTACTTC. Residues: CASSRGQREQYF. Supplemented by reference TRBV5-1 and TRBJ2-7, the full variable domain reads KAGVTQTPRYLIKTRGQQVTLSCSPISGHRSVSWYQQTPGQGLQFLFEYFSETQRNKGNFPGRFSGRQFSNSRSEMNVSTLELGDSALYLCASSRGQREQYFGPGTRLTVT.

V is TRBV5-4 and J is TRBJ2-1; the D is unclear. The CDR3 covers 11 residues. V was shortened by 3 bases and J by 8 bases, with 6 bases between the two germline ends. Germline CDR1 and CDR2: SGHNT and YYREEE (reference sequence). CDR3 coding DNA: TGTGCCAGCAGCTCAAGCTATGAGCAGTTCTTC. This translates into CASSSSYEQFF. The full variable domain, completed using reference TRBV5-4 and TRBJ2-1, is ETGVTQSPTHLIKTRGQQVTLRCSSQSGHNTVSWYQQALGQGPQFIFQYYREEENGRGNFPPRFSGLQFPNYSSELNVNALELDDSALYLCASSSSYEQFFGPGTRLTVL.

The chain recombines TRBV14 with TRBJ1-3; D gene uncertain. V lost 4 bases to trimming and J lost 2 bases, with 9 bases between them. Germline loops: CDR1 SGHDN, CDR2 FVKESK. The CDR3 runs to 14 residues. CDR3 sequence: CASSPLGPGNTIYF. In nucleotides, the CDR3 is TGTGCCAGCAGCCCCCTGGGTCCTGGAAACACCATATATTTT.

The chain combines TRBV29-1 with TRBJ2-7; D tentatively reads TRBD1 or TRBD2 (5 bases each). The CDR3 has 11 amino acids. Between the trimmed V and J ends, which lost 5 bases and 7 bases, there was a span of 12 bases. Germline V gene lookup returns CDR1 SQVTM and CDR2 ANQGSEA. CDR3 DNA: TGCAGCGTTTATGGGGGTAGTGAGCAGTACTTC. It encodes CSVYGGSEQYF.

V and J are TRBV5-4 and TRBJ2-7; no reliable D call. Germline V gives CDR1 SGHNT, CDR2 YYREEE (reference sequence). Between the trimmed V and J ends, which lost 2 bases and 2 bases, there was a span of 5 bases. CDR3 length: 12 amino acids. Here the CDR3 reads CASSLRAYEQYF. The CDR3 nucleotides are TGTGCCAGCAGCTTAAGAGCCTACGAGCAGTACTTC.

This clone was picked up a small number of times. The chain has TRBV19 and TRBJ1-4; D call uncertain. V was trimmed by 9 bases and J by 4 bases, leaving 9 bases between them. The CDR3 is 12 amino acids. Germline assignment: CDR1 LNHDA and CDR2 SQIVND (reference sequence). CDR3 residues: CASRNRNEKLFF. The CDR3 DNA reads TGTGCCAGCCGAAATCGTAATGAAAAACTGTTTTTT.

V usage is TRBV18 and J usage is TRBJ2-1, with 12 bases matching TRBD2. CDR1 KGHSH and CDR2 LQKENI come from the germline V gene. The CDR3 loop spans 14 amino acids. V was pared by 3 bases and J by 11 bases, with 5 bases of the junction left unmatched. CDR3 sequence: CASSPGLAGGKQFF. CDR3 DNA: TGTGCCAGCTCACCTGGGCTAGCGGGAGGGAAGCAGTTCTTC.

This clone appeared a few times. This chain connects TRBV15 to TRBJ1-5, with 8 positions matching TRBD1. The V gene end was trimmed by 6 bases and the J gene end by 4 bases; junction bases not matched to a gene: 5. The CDR3 loop spans 14 amino acids. Germline lookup yields CDR1 LNHNV and CDR2 YYDKDF (reference sequence). The CDR3 DNA is TGTGCCACCAGTACGGACAGGGCAAATCAGCCCCAGCATTTT. This codes for CATSTDRANQPQHF.

The chain is built from TRBV9 and TRBJ1-3; no firm D call. Trimming pared 1 base from V and 0 bases from J, leaving 5 bases between. This CDR3 comprises 14 residues. Germline lookup yields CDR1 SGDLS and CDR2 YYNGEE. In DNA form, the CDR3 reads TGTGCCAGCAGCGTACAAAGCTCTGGAAACACCATATATTTT. Translating gives CASSVQSSGNTIYF.

V is TRBV15 and J is TRBJ2-5; the D gene is possibly TRBD2 (6 bases). CDR1 and CDR2 from the germline V gene are LNHNV and YYDKDF (reference sequence). With 7 bases removed from V and 7 bases from J, the gap between germline ends came to 19 bases. The CDR3 sequence is 14 residues long. CDR3 sequence reads: CATTPGVRRGTQYF. CDR3 sequence (DNA): TGTGCCACCACCCCGGGGGTGAGGAGAGGGACCCAGTACTTC.

DNA of the CDR3: TGTGCCAGCAGTTGGACACCTACGTATGGCTACACCTTC. Translating gives CASSWTPTYGYTF. The J gene is TRBJ1-2, the V gene TRBV6-5, with a possible D match to TRBD1 (5 bases). Germline V gene sequence: CDR1 MNHEY, CDR2 SVGAGI. Trimming took 4 bases from V and 5 from J, leaving 11 bases between them. This CDR3 is built from 13 residues.

The chain is built from TRBV27 and TRBJ2-7; TRBD1 agrees at 11 bases. After removal of 8 bases from V and 1 base from J, the junction contained 4 bases not matched to a gene. Germline V gene sequence: CDR1 MNHEY, CDR2 SMNVEV (reference sequence). The CDR3 is made up of 14 amino acids. DNA for the CDR3: TGTGCCAGCTGGGGGACAGGGGGGTCCTACGAGCAGTACTTC. Translating it yields CASWGTGGSYEQYF.

With respect to this clone: One end of the junction is discordant with germline, which a read error may explain. The same CDR3 is also encoded by other DNA sequences in this sample. This chain uses TRBV4-2 with TRBJ1-4, with D uncertain. The CDR3 covers 14 residues. Germline V CDR1 and CDR2: LGHNA, YNFKEQ. CDR3 in amino acids: CASSQGLEGEKLFF. CDR3 sequence (DNA): TGTGCCAGCAGTCAAGGGTTGGAGGGAGAAAAACTGTTTTTT.

The V gene is TRBV28, the J gene TRBJ1-5; D remains ambiguous. The CDR3 has 15 residues. Trimming took off 3 bases at V and 2 bases at J, with 11 bases between the two ends. From germline, CDR1 is MDHEN and CDR2 SYDVKM. The CDR3 coding sequence is TGTGCCAGCAGTTTCGGCAGAGTAGGCAATCAGCCCCAGCATTTT. This encodes CASSFGRVGNQPQHF.

The chain combines TRBV11-3 with TRBJ2-3; no clear D gene. The ends were cut back, 0 bases at V and 7 bases at J, with 5 bases in the middle. The CDR3 is 12 amino acids. Germline-derived CDR1 and CDR2 are SGHNT and YENEEA. CDR3 amino acids: CASSLDRNTQYF. For the CDR3, the DNA is TGTGCCAGCAGCTTAGATCGCAATACGCAGTATTTT.

This chain joins TRBV19 and TRBJ2-6; unclear D gene. Germline values: CDR1 LNHDA, CDR2 SQIVND (reference sequence). V lost 4 bases, J lost 0 bases, and 13 bases lay in between. The CDR3 contains 17 residues. The DNA of the CDR3 is TGTGCCAGTAGTACATTGGGGATGCGCTCTGGGGCCAACGTCCTGACTTTC. Protein product: CASSTLGMRSGANVLTF.

The chain uses TRBV6-1 and TRBJ1-3; D call uncertain. The CDR3 consists of 14 residues. Germline CDR1 reads MNHNS; CDR2 reads SASEGT. V dropped 5 bases and J dropped 7 bases, with 15 bases sitting between them. CDR3 loop: CASSLSPSQNTIYF. CDR3 DNA sequence: TGTGCCAGCAGTTTATCCCCCTCTCAGAACACCATATATTTT.

The genes are TRBV9 and TRBJ1-2; D gene ambiguous. The V end was cut by 5 bases, the J end by 0 bases, with 8 bases between. Germline assignment: CDR1 SGDLS and CDR2 YYNGEE. This CDR3 comprises 13 residues. The CDR3 DNA follows: TGTGCCAGCAGTCTCACAACTAACTATGGCTACACCTTC. The encoded protein is CASSLTTNYGYTF.

V usage is TRBV7-2 and J usage is TRBJ2-5; D might be TRBD1 (5 bases). Trimming left V 6 bases short and J 5 bases short, with 13 bases between. CDR1 and CDR2 from the germline V gene are SGHTA and FQGNSA. The CDR3 contains 13 residues. The CDR3 sequence: CASSYAGLETQYF. As DNA, the CDR3 is TGTGCCAGCAGTTACGCAGGGTTGGAGACCCAGTACTTC.

The rearrangement joins TRBV11-3 to TRBJ2-4; D may match TRBD1 or TRBD2 (5 bases each). CDR3 length equals 15 residues. The ends were cut back, 3 bases at V and 2 bases at J, with 11 bases in the middle. Germline V CDR1 and CDR2: SGHNT, YENEEA. Written as DNA, the CDR3 is TGTGCCAGCAGCTTTCCCAGGGAGACCAAAAACATTCAGTACTTC. As protein: CASSFPRETKNIQYF.

V and J are TRBV19 and TRBJ2-2, with TRBD1 matching 10 bases. CDR3 length: 15 amino acids. Trimming took 5 bases from V and 4 from J; bases not matched to a gene: 4. Germline V gene data show CDR1 as LNHDA and CDR2 as SQIVND (reference sequence). The DNA of the CDR3 is TGTGCCAGTAGTTCCGGGACAGGGGCCACCGGGGAGCTGTTTTTT. Translated: CASSSGTGATGELFF. Using reference TRBV19 and TRBJ2-2 for the parts outside the CDR3, the full variable domain is DGGITQSPKYLFRKEGQNVTLSCEQNLNHDAMYWYRQDPGQGLRLIYYSQIVNDFQKGDIAEGYSVSREKKESFPLTVTSAQKNPTAFYLCASSSGTGATGELFFGEGSRLTVL.

The V call is TRBV2, the J call TRBJ2-1; D is undetermined. The CDR3 is 12 residues long. Per the germline V gene, CDR1 is SNHLY and CDR2 is FYNNEI. The V end lost 8 bases, the J end lost 2 bases, and 7 bases lay between the germline ends. CDR3 nucleotide sequence: TGTGCCAGCGGGTGGACCTACAATGAGCAGTTCTTC. Amino acid sequence: CASGWTYNEQFF.

The chain joins TRBV7-9 to TRBJ1-2; D is possibly TRBD1 (6 bases). The CDR3 consists of 14 residues. Between the trimmed V and J ends, which lost 2 bases and 3 bases, there was a span of 10 bases. Germline loops: CDR1 SEHNR, CDR2 FQNEAQ (reference sequence). CDR3 region: CASSLTRTDYGYTF. The CDR3 nucleotides read TGTGCCAGCAGCTTAACTCGGACAGACTATGGCTACACCTTC.

This rearrangement joins TRBV19 to TRBJ2-1, with no clear D. V was pared by 5 bases and J by 4 bases, with 3 bases between. The CDR3 totals 11 residues. The germline V gene encodes CDR1 LNHDA and CDR2 SQIVND (reference sequence). The CDR3: CASSVYNEQFF. The CDR3 coding sequence is TGTGCCAGTAGTGTATACAATGAGCAGTTCTTC.